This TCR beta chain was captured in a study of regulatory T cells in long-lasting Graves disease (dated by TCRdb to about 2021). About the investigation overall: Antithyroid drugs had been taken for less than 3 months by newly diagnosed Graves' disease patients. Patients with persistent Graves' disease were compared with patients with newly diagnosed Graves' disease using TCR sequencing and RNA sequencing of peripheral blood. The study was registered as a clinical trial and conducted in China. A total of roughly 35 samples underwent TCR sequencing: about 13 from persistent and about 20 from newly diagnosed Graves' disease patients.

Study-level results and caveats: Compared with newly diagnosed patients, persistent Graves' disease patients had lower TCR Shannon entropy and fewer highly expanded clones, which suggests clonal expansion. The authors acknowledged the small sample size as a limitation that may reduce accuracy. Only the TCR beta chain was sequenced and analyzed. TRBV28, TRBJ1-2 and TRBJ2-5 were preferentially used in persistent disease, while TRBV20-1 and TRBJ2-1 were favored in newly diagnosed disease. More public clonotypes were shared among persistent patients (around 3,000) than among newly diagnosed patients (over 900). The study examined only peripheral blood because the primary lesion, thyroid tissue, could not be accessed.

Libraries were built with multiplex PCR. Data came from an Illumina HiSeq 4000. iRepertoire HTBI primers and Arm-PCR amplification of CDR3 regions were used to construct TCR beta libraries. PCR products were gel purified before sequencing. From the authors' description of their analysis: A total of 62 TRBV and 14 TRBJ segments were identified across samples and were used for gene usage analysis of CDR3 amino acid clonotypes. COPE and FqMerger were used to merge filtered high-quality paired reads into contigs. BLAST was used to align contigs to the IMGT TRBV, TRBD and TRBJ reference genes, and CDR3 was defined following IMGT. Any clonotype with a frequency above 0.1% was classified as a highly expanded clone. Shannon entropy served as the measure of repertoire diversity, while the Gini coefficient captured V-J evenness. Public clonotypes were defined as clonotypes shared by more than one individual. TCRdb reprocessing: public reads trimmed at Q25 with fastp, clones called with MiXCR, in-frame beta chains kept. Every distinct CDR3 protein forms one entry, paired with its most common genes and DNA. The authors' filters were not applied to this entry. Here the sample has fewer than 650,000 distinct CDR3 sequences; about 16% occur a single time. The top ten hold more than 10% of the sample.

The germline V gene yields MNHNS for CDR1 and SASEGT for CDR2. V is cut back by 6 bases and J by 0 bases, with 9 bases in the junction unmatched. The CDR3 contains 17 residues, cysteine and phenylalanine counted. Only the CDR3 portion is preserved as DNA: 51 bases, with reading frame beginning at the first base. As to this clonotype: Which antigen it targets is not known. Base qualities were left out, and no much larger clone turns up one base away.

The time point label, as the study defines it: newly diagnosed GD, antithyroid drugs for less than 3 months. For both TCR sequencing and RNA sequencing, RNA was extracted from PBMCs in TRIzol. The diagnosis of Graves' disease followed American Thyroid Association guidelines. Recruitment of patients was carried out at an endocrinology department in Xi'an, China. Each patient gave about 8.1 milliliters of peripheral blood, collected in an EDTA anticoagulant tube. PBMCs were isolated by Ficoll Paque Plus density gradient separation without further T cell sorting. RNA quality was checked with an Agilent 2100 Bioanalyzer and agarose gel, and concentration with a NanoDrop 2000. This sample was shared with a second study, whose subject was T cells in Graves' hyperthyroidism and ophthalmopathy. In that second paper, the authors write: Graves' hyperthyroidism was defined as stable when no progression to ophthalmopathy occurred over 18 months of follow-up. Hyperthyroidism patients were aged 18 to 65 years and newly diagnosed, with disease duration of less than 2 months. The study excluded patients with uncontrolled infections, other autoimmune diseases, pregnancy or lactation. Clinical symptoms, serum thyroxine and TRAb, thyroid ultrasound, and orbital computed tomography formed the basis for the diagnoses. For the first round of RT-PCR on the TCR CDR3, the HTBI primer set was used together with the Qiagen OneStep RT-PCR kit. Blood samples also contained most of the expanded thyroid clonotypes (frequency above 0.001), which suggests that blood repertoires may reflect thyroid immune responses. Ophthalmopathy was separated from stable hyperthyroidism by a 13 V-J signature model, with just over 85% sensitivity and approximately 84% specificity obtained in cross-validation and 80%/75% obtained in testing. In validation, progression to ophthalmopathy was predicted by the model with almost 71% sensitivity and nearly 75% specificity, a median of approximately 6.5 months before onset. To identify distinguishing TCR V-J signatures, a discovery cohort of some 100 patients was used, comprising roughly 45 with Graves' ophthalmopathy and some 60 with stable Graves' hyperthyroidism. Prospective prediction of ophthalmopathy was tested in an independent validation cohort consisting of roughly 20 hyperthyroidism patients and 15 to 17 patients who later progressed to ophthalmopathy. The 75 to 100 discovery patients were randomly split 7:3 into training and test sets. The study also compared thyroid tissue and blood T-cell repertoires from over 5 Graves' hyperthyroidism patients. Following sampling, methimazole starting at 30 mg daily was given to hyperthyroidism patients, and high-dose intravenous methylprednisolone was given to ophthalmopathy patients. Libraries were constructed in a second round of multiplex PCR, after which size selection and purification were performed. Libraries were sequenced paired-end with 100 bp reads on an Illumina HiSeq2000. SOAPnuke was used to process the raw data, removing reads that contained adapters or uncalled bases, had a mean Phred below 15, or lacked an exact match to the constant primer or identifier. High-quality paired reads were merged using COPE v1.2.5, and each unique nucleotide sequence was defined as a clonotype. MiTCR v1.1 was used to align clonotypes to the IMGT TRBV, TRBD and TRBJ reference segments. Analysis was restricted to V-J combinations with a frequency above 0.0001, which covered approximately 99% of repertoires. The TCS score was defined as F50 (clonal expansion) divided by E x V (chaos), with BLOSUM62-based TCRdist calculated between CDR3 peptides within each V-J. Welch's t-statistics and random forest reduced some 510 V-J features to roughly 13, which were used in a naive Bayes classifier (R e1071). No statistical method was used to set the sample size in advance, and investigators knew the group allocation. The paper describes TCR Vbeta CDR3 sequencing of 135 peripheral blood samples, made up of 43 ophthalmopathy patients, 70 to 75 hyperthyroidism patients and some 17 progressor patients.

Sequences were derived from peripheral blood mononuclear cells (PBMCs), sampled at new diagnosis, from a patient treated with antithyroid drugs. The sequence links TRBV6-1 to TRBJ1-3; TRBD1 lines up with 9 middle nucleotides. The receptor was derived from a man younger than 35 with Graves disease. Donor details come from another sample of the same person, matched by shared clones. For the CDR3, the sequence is CASSPTGGLYSGNTIYF. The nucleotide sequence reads TGTGCCAGCAGCCCGACAGGGGGTTTATACTCTGGAAACACCATATATTTT.